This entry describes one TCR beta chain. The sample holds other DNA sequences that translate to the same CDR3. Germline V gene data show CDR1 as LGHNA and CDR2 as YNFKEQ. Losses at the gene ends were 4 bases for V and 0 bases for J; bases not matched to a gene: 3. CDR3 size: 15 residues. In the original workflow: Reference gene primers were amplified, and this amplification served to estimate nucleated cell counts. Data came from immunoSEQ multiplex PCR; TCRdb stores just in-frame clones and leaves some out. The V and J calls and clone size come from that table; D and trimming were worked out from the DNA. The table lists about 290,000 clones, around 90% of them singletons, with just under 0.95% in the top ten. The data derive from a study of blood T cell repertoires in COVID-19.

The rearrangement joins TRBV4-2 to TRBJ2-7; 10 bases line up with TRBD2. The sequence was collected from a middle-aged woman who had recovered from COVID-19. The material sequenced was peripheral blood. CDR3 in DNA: TGTGCCAGCAGCCCCCGGACTAGCGGCTCCTACGAGCAGTACTTC. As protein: CASSPRTSGSYEQYF.